This T cell receptor (beta chain) was identified in a study of tumor-infiltrating lymphocytes in primary liver carcinoma. Study background: There were roughly 3.65 to 7.5 million productive TCRbeta reads per sample, a yield similar across tissue types.

Starting material for RNA and DNA co-extraction consisted of about 19-32 mg of unsorted bulk tissue. Making TCR beta cDNA involved approximately 520 ng total RNA and a constant-region primer. Construction of TCR beta libraries relied on three successive nested multiplex PCR rounds employing slightly modified ARM-PCR. Both of the initial two PCR rounds ran for roughly 11 cycles and employed TRBV1-TRBV30 forward primers alongside a C-beta reverse primer. Via MiXCR, TCRdb re-called the multiplex PCR reads, giving one row per CDR3 protein. This table has roughly 50,000 distinct CDR3 sequences, over 70% appearing once. A few counts support this clonotype. Being one base from a much bigger clone, this may be a read error. The germline V gene encodes CDR1 SGHDN and CDR2 FVKESK. The CDR3 is 15 residues long.

Material for sequencing was liver tumor tissue from sampling region 2. Subset specified: tumor region T2, inferior pole. This TCR came from a middle-aged man with primary liver carcinoma and hepatitis B virus infection. The genes are TRBV14 and TRBJ1-6, with TRBD1 identical over 8 bases. CDR3 sequence: CACSQTGGGLSPLHF. The CDR3 DNA is TGTGCCTGCAGCCAAACAGGGGGAGGTCTTTCACCCCTCCACTTT.